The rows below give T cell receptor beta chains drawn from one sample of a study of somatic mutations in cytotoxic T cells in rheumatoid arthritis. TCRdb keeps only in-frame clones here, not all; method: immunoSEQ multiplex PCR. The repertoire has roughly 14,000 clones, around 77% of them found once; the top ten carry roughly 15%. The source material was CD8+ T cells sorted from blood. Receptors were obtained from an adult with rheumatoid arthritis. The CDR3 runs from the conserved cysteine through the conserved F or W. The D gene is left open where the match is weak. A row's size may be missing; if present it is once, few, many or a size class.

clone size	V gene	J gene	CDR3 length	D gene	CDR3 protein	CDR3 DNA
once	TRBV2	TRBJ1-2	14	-	CASSPLGGTGDYTF	TGTGCCAGCAGTCCCTTGGGGGGGACCGGAGACTACACCTTC
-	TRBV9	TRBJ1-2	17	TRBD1	CASSALNQGGSKNGYTF	TGTGCCAGCAGCGCCTTAAACCAGGGGGGAAGTAAGAATGGCTACACCTTC
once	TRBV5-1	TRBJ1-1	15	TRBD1	CASSLYRDSGAEAFF	TGCGCCAGCAGCTTGTATCGGGACAGCGGGGCTGAAGCTTTCTTT
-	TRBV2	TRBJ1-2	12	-	CASSEVQVGYTF	TGTGCCAGCAGTGAAGTACAGGTGGGCTACACCTTC